The next 13 T cell receptor beta chains were all read from a single sample in a study of cytomegalovirus exposure and HLA in healthy donors. The PCR employed 60 Vbeta primers together with 13 Jbeta primers. Repertoires were generated with immunoSEQ multiplex PCR, while TCRdb's copy carries only in-frame clones and drops some. The sample holds approximately 270,000 clones, about 80% seen once. The sequencing sample was made of PBMCs. The receptors shown here come from a girl aged 2 to 9 in good health and CMV-seronegative.

The J gene is TRBJ1-1, the V gene TRBV29-1; D is possibly TRBD1 (5 bases). Germline V gene lookup returns CDR1 SQVTM and CDR2 ANQGSEA. The CDR3 is 12 amino acids. CDR3 region: CRAGRLNTEAFF. The CDR3 nucleotides are TGCAGAGCGGGACGGCTGAACACTGAAGCTTTCTTT.

The CDR3 is CASSRDLAFTYEQYF. CDR3 coding DNA: TGTGCCAGCAGTCGAGACCTAGCTTTTACCTACGAGCAGTACTTC. The J gene is TRBJ2-7, the V gene TRBV27, with a tentative D call TRBD2 (5 bases). Germline CDR1 and CDR2: MNHEY and SMNVEV (reference sequence). The V and J ends lost 5 bases and 2 bases respectively, with 16 bases between them. The CDR3 loop spans 15 amino acids.

The chain couples TRBV9 to TRBJ2-5, with D possibly matching TRBD2 (7 bases). Looked up from germline, CDR1 is SGDLS and CDR2 is YYNGEE. The CDR3 contains 18 residues. Trimming removed 1 base at V and 2 bases at J, with 21 bases between. CDR3 residues: CASSVNIGGAREQETQYF. The CDR3, as DNA: TGTGCCAGCAGCGTAAACATAGGGGGGGCGCGGGAACAAGAGACCCAGTACTTC.

The J gene is TRBJ2-3, the V gene TRBV9; TRBD2 agrees at 7 bases. Germline V gene sequence: CDR1 SGDLS, CDR2 YYNGEE. This CDR3 has 19 residues. Unmatched junction bases numbered 15, after V lost 0 bases and J lost 2 bases. CDR3 sequence (DNA): TGTGCCAGCAGCGTAGAGGGGAGGGGTGGAACTCGACACACAGATACGCAGTATTTT. Residues: CASSVEGRGGTRHTDTQYF.

The chain links TRBV29-1 to TRBJ1-3; D is possibly TRBD1 (6 bases). This CDR3 has 14 amino acids. Germline loops: CDR1 SQVTM, CDR2 ANQGSEA. V gave up 4 bases and J gave up 3 bases, with 13 bases separating them. The CDR3 region is CSVVSQGDGNTIYF. In DNA, the CDR3 is TGCAGCGTTGTATCACAGGGAGATGGAAACACCATATATTTT. The full variable domain, rest sourced from reference TRBV29-1 and TRBJ1-3, is SAVISQKPSRDICQRGTSLTIQCQVDSQVTMMFWYRQQPGQSLTLIATANQGSEATYESGFVIDKFPISRPNLTFSTLTVSNMSPEDSSIYLCSVVSQGDGNTIYFGEGSWLTVV.

The CDR3: CASSPIRQGGDTQYF. The DNA of the CDR3 is TGTGCCAGCAGCCCGATTAGACAGGGAGGAGATACGCAGTATTTT. This sequence joins TRBV5-8 and TRBJ2-3; the D gene is possibly TRBD1 (7 bases). Germline-derived CDR1 and CDR2 are SGHTS and YDEGEE. The CDR3 spans 15 residues. Between the trimmed V and J ends, which lost 4 bases and 5 bases, there was a span of 17 bases.

V is TRBV6-6 and J is TRBJ1-1; D is possibly TRBD1 (5 bases). CDR1 and CDR2 (germline): MNHNY, SVGAGI (reference sequence). Trimming left V 6 bases short and J 1 base short, with 15 bases between. This CDR3 region has 15 residues. The CDR3 reads CASSWQGGTNTEAFF. CDR3 bases: TGTGCCAGCAGCTGGCAGGGTGGAACGAACACTGAAGCTTTCTTT.

This sequence joins TRBV27 and TRBJ1-5; no clear D gene. Trimming stripped 0 bases from V and 6 bases from J, with 6 bases between. Germline CDR1 and CDR2: MNHEY and SMNVEV (reference sequence). CDR3 length: 13 residues. The CDR3 nucleotides read TGTGCCAGCAGTTTATCTGGGCTTCAGCCCCAGCATTTT. It codes for CASSLSGLQPQHF.

The V gene is TRBV7-9, the J gene TRBJ2-4; a possible D gene is TRBD1 (7 bases). The CDR3 runs to 15 residues. Germline-derived CDR1 and CDR2 are SEHNR and FQNEAQ (reference sequence). Deletions cut 8 bases from V and 0 bases from J, with 14 bases between. This CDR3 is CASAGQSLAKNIQYF. The CDR3 DNA follows: TGTGCCAGCGCGGGACAGTCCCTAGCCAAAAACATTCAGTACTTC.

This sequence joins TRBV29-1 and TRBJ2-4; 7 bases agree with TRBD1. The CDR3 runs 13 residues. CDR1 is SQVTM and CDR2 is ANQGSEA in the germline V gene. Trimming removed 3 bases from V and 6 bases from J; junction bases left unmatched: 5. In DNA form, the CDR3 reads TGCAGCGTTGACACAGGGGTTTTAAACATTCAGTACTTC. It translates to CSVDTGVLNIQYF.

This clone has more than one count but fewer than ten. The chain has TRBV5-1 and TRBJ2-5; a possible D gene is TRBD2 (6 bases). The germline V gene has CDR1 SGHRS and CDR2 YFSETQ. Trimming cost V 3 bases and J 5 bases, with 17 bases left between them. The CDR3 spans 15 residues. The CDR3 DNA reads as TGCGCCAGCAGCTCCACACCGCAGGCGGGGGAGACCCAGTACTTC. It translates to CASSSTPQAGETQYF.

This clone was counted between two and nine times. The chain recombines TRBV5-1 with TRBJ1-6; 10 bases are shared with TRBD1. The V gene end was trimmed by 9 bases and the J gene end by 5 bases; junction bases not matched to a gene: 8. The CDR3 runs 15 residues. Germline CDR1 SGHRS, CDR2 YFSETQ. CDR3 in amino acids: CAIVTGTGDNSPLHF. The CDR3 bases are TGCGCCATCGTTACCGGGACAGGGGATAATTCACCCCTCCACTTT. Drawing the rest from reference TRBV5-1 and TRBJ1-6, the complete variable domain is KAGVTQTPRYLIKTRGQQVTLSCSPISGHRSVSWYQQTPGQGLQFLFEYFSETQRNKGNFPGRFSGRQFSNSRSEMNVSTLELGDSALYLCAIVTGTGDNSPLHFGNGTRLTVT.

The rearrangement links TRBV15 to TRBJ2-1, with D possibly matching TRBD1 (6 bases). Germline V lookup: CDR1 LNHNV, CDR2 YYDKDF (reference sequence). The CDR3 is made up of 13 amino acids. The ends were cut back, 8 bases at V and 4 bases at J, with 12 bases in the middle. The DNA of the CDR3 is TGTGCCACCGGCTTAACAGGGTACAATGAGCAGTTCTTC. Protein sequence: CATGLTGYNEQFF.